Below, 25 T cell receptor beta chains from the same sample are listed, as sequenced in a study of blood T cells in healthy people across ages. The second PCR ran about 6 to 12 cycles with a sample-barcoded 5' primer and J-beta primers. TCRdb independently ran MiXCR on the 5' RACE reads; one entry per CDR3 protein. The profile covers about 570,000 distinct CDR3 sequences, with about 26% appearing a single time and about 18% taken by the ten largest. Material for sequencing was blood. The receptor set was obtained from a woman in her sixties or seventies in good health.

As regards this clonotype: Its ends do not fully match the called genes, so a read error is possible. V is TRBV20-1 and J is TRBJ2-3, with D unclear. The CDR3 covers 13 residues. Germline assignment: CDR1 DFQATT and CDR2 SNEGSKA (reference sequence). CDR3 sequence reads: CNASWTGTDTQYF. DNA for the CDR3: TGCAATGCTTCTTGGACGGGCACAGATACGCAGTATTTT.

There are a few counts of this clonotype. The V call is TRBV12-3 or TRBV12-4, the J call TRBJ2-5; 7 nucleotides agree with TRBD1. The CDR3 is 12 residues long. J lost 3 bases, V lost 10 bases, and 5 bases had no gene match. The chain's CDR3 is CATSTGEETQYF. DNA of the CDR3: TGTGCCACATCAACAGGGGAAGAGACCCAGTACTTC.

The chain recombines TRBV4-3 with TRBJ2-3, with a tentative D call TRBD2 (5 bases). V lost 4 bases and J 7 bases, leaving 9 bases between the germline ends. The CDR3 covers 12 residues. Germline CDR1 reads LGHNA; CDR2 reads YSLEER. CDR3 nucleotides: TGCGCCAGCAGCCTAGAGGGAAATACGCAGTATTTT. Protein: CASSLEGNTQYF.

This clonotype was found once. V is TRBV20-1 and J is TRBJ1-2, with 8 bases matching TRBD1. The CDR3 covers 13 residues. V dropped 3 bases and J dropped 5; count of bases not matched to a gene: 5. Looked up from germline, CDR1 is DFQATT and CDR2 is SNEGSKA (reference sequence). CDR3 coding DNA: TGCAGTGCTAGGCGACGACAGGGGTATGGCTACACCTTC. This encodes CSARRRQGYGYTF.

This clonotype was detected many times. The chain couples TRBV29-1 to TRBJ2-1; TRBD2 aligns across 11 bases. The CDR3 has 15 amino acids. Germline CDR1 reads SQVTM; CDR2 reads ANQGSEA. V lost 5 bases, J lost 0 bases, and 3 bases stayed unmatched. CDR3 DNA sequence: TGCAGCGTTAGGGGACTAGCGGCCTCCTACAATGAGCAGTTCTTC. It translates to CSVRGLAASYNEQFF.

Here the CDR3 reads CSAPGPNYGYTF. In DNA, the CDR3 is TGCAGTGCTCCCGGACCTAACTATGGCTACACCTTC. The chain uses TRBV20-1 and TRBJ1-2, with D unclear. The CDR3 is 12 residues long. Germline V gives CDR1 DFQATT, CDR2 SNEGSKA (reference sequence). V gave up 5 bases and J gave up 0 bases, with 7 bases separating them.

The V and J genes are TRBV24-1 and TRBJ2-3; D assignment may be TRBD1 or TRBD2 (6 bases each). Trimming cost V 1 base and J 5 bases, with 12 bases left between them. The CDR3 is 15 amino acids. The germline gives CDR1 KGHDR, CDR2 SFDVKD. CDR3 DNA sequence: TGTGCCACCAGTGATTTAAGGAGGGGGATAGATACGCAGTATTTT. Its translation: CATSDLRRGIDTQYF.

The table lists this clonotype with a few counts. The CDR3 DNA sequence: TGTGCCAGCAGTCCGGCGGGGGGGGGTCAGCCCCAGCATTTT. Amino acid sequence: CASSPAGGGQPQHF. This sequence joins TRBV6-1 and TRBJ1-5, with D tentatively TRBD1 (5 bases). CDR1 is MNHNS and CDR2 is SASEGT in the germline V gene. Trimming left V 5 bases short and J 6 bases short, with 14 bases between. CDR3 size: 14 residues.

Only a few counts were recorded for this clonotype. The chain combines TRBV6-2 or TRBV6-3 with TRBJ2-7, with a tentative D call TRBD2 (6 bases). CDR1 MNHEY and CDR2 SVGEGT come from the germline V gene. The CDR3 loop spans 15 amino acids. Trimming cost V 4 bases and J 0 bases, with 13 bases left between them. The CDR3, as DNA: TGTGCCAGCAGTTTCCCCCGGCGGGGCTCCTACGAGCAGTACTTC. It specifies CASSFPRRGSYEQYF.

V usage is TRBV2 and J usage is TRBJ1-2, with D possibly matching TRBD1 (6 bases). V was pared by 7 bases and J by 3 bases, with 12 bases between. The length of the CDR3 is 13 residues. Germline V gene lookup returns CDR1 SNHLY and CDR2 FYNNEI. The CDR3: CASKGGPYYGYTF. CDR3 sequence (DNA): TGTGCCAGCAAGGGGGGCCCTTACTATGGCTACACCTTC.

A few counts support this clonotype. This chain links TRBV7-9 with TRBJ1-5; possibly TRBD1 for D (6 bases). With 5 bases removed from V and 3 bases from J, the gap between germline ends came to 14 bases. The CDR3 runs to 15 residues. Germline V gene lookup returns CDR1 SEHNR and CDR2 FQNEAQ (reference sequence). CDR3 loop: CASSPYRVTNQPQHF. The DNA for the CDR3 is TGTGCCAGCAGCCCATACAGGGTCACCAATCAGCCCCAGCATTTT.

The chain combines TRBV29-1 with TRBJ1-2, with a weak D call TRBD1 (5 bases). The ends were cut back, 4 bases at V and 7 bases at J, with 10 bases in the middle. The CDR3 runs to 11 residues. Germline loops: CDR1 SQVTM, CDR2 ANQGSEA. The CDR3 DNA reads as TGCAGCGTTGTTGGGGACTCTGGCTACACCTTC. It encodes CSVVGDSGYTF.

This clonotype has a handful of counts. As DNA, the CDR3 is TGTGCCAGCAGGATGGGACCCAGGAGCTCCTACGAGCAGTACTTC. Translating it yields CASRMGPRSSYEQYF. J is TRBJ2-5 and V is TRBV6-5; D tentatively reads TRBD1 or TRBD2 (5 bases each). The J call may be wrong; the DNA end is better matched by TRBJ2-7. Germline V lookup: CDR1 MNHEY, CDR2 SVGAGI. There are 15 residues in the CDR3.

This clonotype has ten or more counts. The chain combines TRBV2 with TRBJ2-3; D call uncertain. V lost 4 bases to trimming and J lost 4 bases, with 3 bases between them. The CDR3 is 11 amino acids. Germline V gene data show CDR1 as SNHLY and CDR2 as FYNNEI. The CDR3 nucleotides are TGTGCCAGCAGTGGGGCAGATACGCAGTATTTT. Translated: CASSGADTQYF.

The V and J genes are TRBV29-1 and TRBJ2-7; no clear D. The CDR3 spans 15 residues. V lost 5 bases, J lost 0 bases, and 17 bases lay in between. The V gene's germline CDR1 is SQVTM and CDR2 ANQGSEA. The DNA of the CDR3 is TGCAGCGTTCAAGCTCCGGGTCCCAGCTCCTACGAGCAGTACTTC. Its translation: CSVQAPGPSSYEQYF.

This clonotype was recorded once. The gene calls are TRBV20-1 and TRBJ2-7; the D gene could be TRBD1 or TRBD2 (6 bases each). CDR1 is DFQATT, CDR2 SNEGSKA, per germline (reference sequence). This CDR3 is built from 15 residues. V was pared by 5 bases and J by 0 bases, with 17 bases between. The chain's CDR3 is CSAPNRAGSSYEQYF. The DNA of the CDR3 is TGCAGTGCTCCAAACAGGGCCGGGAGCTCCTACGAGCAGTACTTC.

This clonotype showed up just once. The chain joins TRBV5-1 to TRBJ1-2; unclear D gene. CDR3 size: 15 residues. Per the germline V gene, CDR1 is SGHRS and CDR2 is YFSETQ. V was pared by 4 bases and J by 2 bases, with 15 bases between. CDR3 sequence reads: CASSLYGEPNYGYTF. The CDR3 DNA is TGCGCCAGCAGCCTATATGGGGAGCCCAACTATGGCTACACCTTC.

This clonotype was detected a few times. This chain uses TRBV3-1 with TRBJ2-5, with 10 bases aligning to TRBD2. Near its end, the DNA agrees better with TRBJ2-7, so the J call may be wrong. The V gene's germline CDR1 is LGHDT and CDR2 YNNKEL (reference sequence). The CDR3 covers 16 residues. CDR3 region: CASSQGLLSGGYEQYF. CDR3 nucleotide sequence: TGTGCCAGCAGCCAAGGGCTCCTTAGCGGGGGGTACGAGCAGTACTTC.

The chain joins TRBV11-1 to TRBJ2-3, with 11 nucleotides matching TRBD2. The ends lost 6 bases at V and 4 bases at J; junction bases unmatched: 0. The CDR3 contains 13 residues. The V gene's germline CDR1 is SGHAT and CDR2 FQDESV (reference sequence). The CDR3 bases are TGTGCCAGCAGACTAGCGGGAGCAGATACGCAGTATTTT. Protein sequence: CASRLAGADTQYF.

This chain links TRBV3-1 with TRBJ2-5; D possibly corresponds to TRBD2 (5 bases). The CDR3 totals 15 residues. V was shortened by 0 bases and J by 5 bases, with 13 bases between the two germline ends. CDR1 is LGHDT and CDR2 is YNNKEL in the germline V gene (reference sequence). The CDR3 nucleotides read TGTGCCAGCAGCCAAGATTTGACGGAGGATGAGACCCAGTACTTC. Amino acids: CASSQDLTEDETQYF.

There are a few counts of this clonotype. This chain joins TRBV9 and TRBJ1-1; D remains unclear. The germline V and J ends were trimmed by 2 bases and 1 base, with 12 bases remaining between them. The CDR3 totals 15 residues. CDR1 is SGDLS, CDR2 YYNGEE, per germline. Here the CDR3 DNA reads TGTGCCAGCAGCGTCCTCGGTTCCGGGAACACTGAAGCTTTCTTT. Residues: CASSVLGSGNTEAFF.

There are a few counts of this clonotype. The CDR3 ends on some other residue instead of the conserved phenylalanine or tryptophan, so this is likely a read error. The chain carries TRBV29-1 and TRBJ2-3; the D is unclear. CDR1 is SQVTM, CDR2 ANQGSEA, per germline. The CDR3 extends over 12 amino acids. V lost 2 bases, J lost 3 bases, and 6 bases lay in between. This CDR3 reads CSVESATDTQYL. CDR3 nucleotides: TGCAGCGTTGAATCAGCTACAGATACGCAGTATCTT.

This clonotype was seen only once. V is TRBV29-1 and J is TRBJ1-3; D is ambiguous. There are 14 residues in the CDR3. Germline values: CDR1 SQVTM, CDR2 ANQGSEA. The V and J ends lost 5 bases and 4 bases respectively, with 15 bases between them. The CDR3 nucleotides are TGCAGCGTTCATGAGGGATTGAGGGGAAACACCATATATTTT. Translated, it gives CSVHEGLRGNTIYF.

This clonotype was found many times. The chain recombines TRBV10-3 with TRBJ2-5, with D unresolved. CDR1 and CDR2 (germline): ENHRY, SYGVKD. The V and J ends lost 3 bases and 1 base respectively, with 12 bases between them. The length of the CDR3 is 15 residues. The CDR3 loop is CAISDVSRTQETQYF. In nucleotides, the CDR3 is TGTGCCATCAGTGATGTTTCCAGGACCCAAGAGACCCAGTACTTC.

This clonotype was seen at least ten times. This chain joins TRBV29-1 and TRBJ1-4; unclear D gene. V lost 4 bases and J lost 0, with 3 bases in between. Per the germline V gene, CDR1 is SQVTM and CDR2 is ANQGSEA. The CDR3 covers 12 residues. DNA for the CDR3: TGCAGCGTTGGTGCAACTAATGAAAAACTGTTTTTT. Encoded protein: CSVGATNEKLFF.